These 32 T cell receptor beta chains share one sample of origin, sequenced in a study of cytomegalovirus exposure and HLA in healthy donors. PCR involved 60 Vbeta and 13 Jbeta primers. Here immunoSEQ multiplex PCR was the method, and the copy in TCRdb shows in-frame clones only, minus some. The sample lists about 190,000 clones, about 80% seen once, with around 2.8% in the top ten. The sequenced material came from PBMCs. These receptors were taken from a woman aged 45-59 years in good health and CMV-seropositive.

This chain's CDR3 is CASRLAGGRGDTQYF. CDR3 nucleotides: TGTGCCAGCAGGTTAGCGGGGGGGCGAGGAGATACGCAGTATTTT. This chain connects TRBV6-5 to TRBJ2-3; 11 nucleotides line up with TRBD2. Germline CDR1 and CDR2: MNHEY and SVGAGI. V shed 6 bases and J 5 bases; nucleotides not matched to a gene: 7. The length of the CDR3 is 15 residues.

The V and J genes are TRBV5-1 and TRBJ1-5; D possibly corresponds to TRBD1 (5 bases). The CDR3 has 13 amino acids. In germline, CDR1 is SGHRS, CDR2 YFSETQ. V shed 0 bases and J shed 7 bases, with 8 bases lying between them. The CDR3 bases are TGCGCCAGCAGCTTGGGGAGGGGACAGCCCCAGCATTTT. It translates to CASSLGRGQPQHF.

The rearrangement links TRBV27 to TRBJ2-5, with TRBD1 identical over 11 bases. The length of the CDR3 is 17 residues. The germline gives CDR1 MNHEY, CDR2 SMNVEV (reference sequence). V lost 3 bases and J lost 4; bases outside the gene matches: 10. In nucleotides, the CDR3 is TGTGCCAGCAGTTTGGGGGTTCCCGGGACAGGGGGAGAGACCCAGTACTTC. As protein: CASSLGVPGTGGETQYF.

The chain is built from TRBV7-6 and TRBJ2-1, with unresolved D. This CDR3 has 15 residues. Germline V CDR1 and CDR2: SGHVS, FNYEAQ. With 6 bases removed from V and 3 bases from J, the gap between germline ends came to 15 bases. DNA for the CDR3: TGTGCCAGCAGTTCCCGGGTCGACGGCTACAATGAGCAGTTCTTC. This translates into CASSSRVDGYNEQFF.

The rearrangement joins TRBV28 to TRBJ1-5; tentative D call: TRBD1 (5 bases). Germline V gene sequence: CDR1 MDHEN, CDR2 SYDVKM. V dropped 8 bases and J dropped 6 bases, with 17 bases sitting between them. CDR3 length: 14 residues. CDR3 in amino acids: CASSSGGTFQPQHF. CDR3 nucleotides: TGTGCCAGCTCCTCGGGAGGGACTTTTCAGCCCCAGCATTTT. The full variable domain, with the rest looked up from reference TRBV28 and TRBJ1-5, is DVKVTQSSRYLVKRTGEKVFLECVQDMDHENMFWYRQDPGLGLRLIYFSYDVKMKEKGDIPEGYSVSREKKERFSLILESASTNQTSMYLCASSSGGTFQPQHFGDGTRLSIL.

The V gene is TRBV6-1, the J gene TRBJ2-1, with 7 bases fitting TRBD1. The V gene's germline CDR1 is MNHNS and CDR2 SASEGT. This CDR3 contains 15 residues. V dropped 1 base and J dropped 5; count of bases not matched to a gene: 5. The CDR3 bases are TGTGCCAGCAGTGAAGAAGGGGGCTTAAACAATGAGCAGTTCTTC. Translation gives CASSEEGGLNNEQFF.

This clone was seen only a few times. This chain links TRBV28 with TRBJ2-5, with a tentative D call TRBD1 (5 bases). V was trimmed by 2 bases and J by 1 base, leaving 8 bases between them. CDR3 size: 14 residues. Germline V gene data show CDR1 as MDHEN and CDR2 as SYDVKM. CDR3 sequence reads: CASSLTGSQETQYF. The CDR3 DNA follows: TGTGCCAGCAGTTTAACAGGCAGCCAAGAGACCCAGTACTTC.

The chain is built from TRBV11-1 and TRBJ2-1; 7 nucleotides match TRBD1. The CDR3 sequence is 16 residues long. V shed 1 base and J 6 bases; nucleotides not matched to a gene: 9. The germline V gene has CDR1 SGHAT and CDR2 FQDESV (reference sequence). The CDR3 bases are TGTGCCAGCAGCTTAGTGACAGGGTCGAGTGGCAATGAGCAGTTCTTC. It yields the protein CASSLVTGSSGNEQFF.

This rearrangement joins TRBV7-2 to TRBJ2-5; no clear D. The CDR3 consists of 14 residues. V shed 3 bases and J shed 1 base, with 9 bases lying between them. Germline lookup yields CDR1 SGHTA and CDR2 FQGNSA. The CDR3 is CASSFRAGQETQYF. The CDR3 DNA is TGTGCCAGCAGCTTTCGAGCTGGCCAAGAGACCCAGTACTTC.

There are a few counts of this clone. The chain employs TRBV5-6 and TRBJ2-7, with TRBD1 matching 8 bases. The length of the CDR3 is 14 residues. Per germline, CDR1 SGHDT and CDR2 YYEEEE. The V gene end was trimmed by 4 bases and the J gene end by 4 bases; junction bases not matched to a gene: 7. CDR3 protein: CASSLRQGWYEQYF. The CDR3 DNA reads TGTGCCAGCAGCCTCCGACAGGGGTGGTACGAGCAGTACTTC.

This clone was seen a single time. This chain links TRBV19 with TRBJ2-7; 9 positions agree with TRBD1. The length of the CDR3 is 16 residues. CDR1 is LNHDA and CDR2 is SQIVND in the germline V gene (reference sequence). J lost 5 bases, V lost 3 bases, and 11 bases had no gene match. CDR3 bases: TGTGCCAGTAGTATCCTTCGGGGGACAGGGTCCAACGAGCAGTACTTC. This codes for CASSILRGTGSNEQYF.

This chain uses TRBV5-4 with TRBJ2-2, with 9 bases aligning to TRBD2. Germline CDR1 and CDR2: SGHNT and YYREEE (reference sequence). The length of the CDR3 is 17 residues. V lost 4 bases to trimming and J lost 7 bases; unmatched junction nucleotides: 14. The CDR3: CASSRRGAGGRIGELFF. The CDR3 coding sequence is TGTGCCAGCAGCCGGAGGGGGGCGGGGGGGCGAATCGGGGAGCTGTTTTTT. Supplemented by reference TRBV5-4 and TRBJ2-2, the full variable domain reads ETGVTQSPTHLIKTRGQQVTLRCSSQSGHNTVSWYQQALGQGPQFIFQYYREEENGRGNFPPRFSGLQFPNYSSELNVNALELDDSALYLCASSRRGAGGRIGELFFGEGSRLTVL.

V and J are TRBV27 and TRBJ2-1, with D possibly TRBD1 on 5 matching bases. The CDR3 consists of 13 residues. Trimming took off 4 bases at V and 4 bases at J, with 8 bases between the two ends. The germline V gene encodes CDR1 MNHEY and CDR2 SMNVEV (reference sequence). DNA of the CDR3: TGTGCCAGCAGTTCCAGACAGTACAATGAGCAGTTCTTC. Protein product: CASSSRQYNEQFF.

The chain recombines TRBV20-1 with TRBJ2-2; tentative D call: TRBD2 (5 bases). CDR1 DFQATT and CDR2 SNEGSKA come from the germline V gene (reference sequence). V lost 3 bases to trimming and J lost 7 bases, with 6 bases between them. The CDR3 covers 11 residues. CDR3 sequence (DNA): TGCAGTGCTAGTCGGGGCGGGGAGCTGTTTTTT. This codes for CSASRGGELFF.

The V call is TRBV18, the J call TRBJ2-5, with TRBD1 matching over 8 bases. The trim removed 3 bases at V and 2 bases at J, leaving 8 bases unmatched. This CDR3 comprises 16 residues. Germline assignment: CDR1 KGHSH and CDR2 LQKENI. The CDR3 nucleotides read TGTGCCAGCTCACCTGGACAGGGACTTCATCAAGAGACCCAGTACTTC. It is translated as CASSPGQGLHQETQYF.

The CDR3 loop is CASSEYQGIGVRTDTQYF. CDR3 nucleotides: TGTGCCAGCAGTGAATACCAGGGTATAGGGGTTCGGACAGATACGCAGTATTTT. This chain uses TRBV25-1 with TRBJ2-3, with D possibly matching TRBD1 (5 bases). Germline assignment: CDR1 MGHDK and CDR2 SYGVNS. The CDR3 runs to 18 residues. V was shortened by 0 bases and J by 3 bases, with 19 bases between the two germline ends. Filled out from reference TRBV25-1 and TRBJ2-3, the complete variable domain reads EADIYQTPRYLVIGTGKKITLECSQTMGHDKMYWYQQDPGMELHLIHYSYGVNSTEKGDLSSESTVSRIRTEHFPLTLESARPSHTSQYLCASSEYQGIGVRTDTQYFGPGTRLTVL.

The chain uses TRBV4-3 and TRBJ1-3; D remains unclear. Germline V lookup: CDR1 LGHNA, CDR2 YSLEER. The ends were cut back, 1 base at V and 8 bases at J, with 9 bases in the middle. The CDR3 sequence is 13 residues long. CDR3 sequence (DNA): TGCGCCAGCAGCCAAGTCGGGATGTACACCATATATTTT. It specifies CASSQVGMYTIYF.

This sequence joins TRBV28 and TRBJ1-5, with D perhaps matching TRBD1 (5 bases). This CDR3 is built from 14 residues. The germline V gene has CDR1 MDHEN and CDR2 SYDVKM. V was cut by 3 bases and J by 5 bases, with 11 bases left in between. CDR3: CASSFPQEYQPQHF. In nucleotides, the CDR3 is TGTGCCAGCAGTTTTCCACAGGAATATCAGCCCCAGCATTTT.

This clone was recorded a few times. The chain recombines TRBV6-5 with TRBJ1-6; 9 bases line up with TRBD1. The V and J ends lost 9 bases and 5 bases, in that order; junction bases with no gene match: 5. CDR3 length: 14 amino acids. In germline, CDR1 is MNHEY, CDR2 SVGAGI. CDR3 coding DNA: TGTGCCAGTAAACAGGGGGCCGATAATTCACCCCTCCACTTT. This sequence encodes CASKQGADNSPLHF.

The rearrangement links TRBV9 to TRBJ2-1; 7 bases are shared with TRBD2. The length of the CDR3 is 15 residues. The germline CDR1 and CDR2 sequences are SGDLS and YYNGEE. Losses at the gene ends were 6 bases for V and 4 bases for J; bases not matched to a gene: 10. The CDR3 sequence is CASNREASGYNEQFF. CDR3 sequence (DNA): TGTGCCAGCAACCGGGAAGCTAGCGGATACAATGAGCAGTTCTTC.

The chain uses TRBV6-5 and TRBJ2-6, with D maybe TRBD2 (5 bases). CDR1 and CDR2 (germline): MNHEY, SVGAGI. Trimming removed 6 bases from V and 0 bases from J, with 9 bases in between. The CDR3 sequence is 15 residues long. CDR3 sequence (DNA): TGTGCCAGCAGCCCGGGGTACTCTGGGGCCAACGTCCTGACTTTC. Protein sequence: CASSPGYSGANVLTF.

The CDR3 nucleotides read TGTGCCAGCAGTGATTTAGCCGAACTGGACTACGAGCAGTACTTC. As protein: CASSDLAELDYEQYF. This chain joins TRBV2 and TRBJ2-7; D remains unclear. V shed 3 bases and J shed 3 bases, with 15 bases lying between them. The germline V gene has CDR1 SNHLY and CDR2 FYNNEI. The CDR3 totals 15 residues.

The V call is TRBV7-8, the J call TRBJ2-3; 7 positions match TRBD2. Germline CDR1 reads SGHVS; CDR2 reads FQNEAQ. The CDR3 runs 17 residues. The junction had 12 bases not matched to a gene; V was cut back by 5 bases and J by 1 base. The CDR3 reads CASSPMGGGPRTDTQYF. CDR3 coding DNA: TGTGCCAGCAGCCCGATGGGGGGAGGGCCCCGCACAGATACGCAGTATTTT.

V gene TRBV5-1 combines with J gene TRBJ2-2, with 8 bases lining up with TRBD1. Per germline, CDR1 SGHRS and CDR2 YFSETQ. Germline trimming cut 2 bases from V and 5 bases from J; bases unmatched to any gene: 2. This CDR3 has 14 residues. In DNA, the CDR3 is TGCGCCAGCAGCTTACAGGGGGGTACCGGGGAGCTGTTTTTT. Translation gives CASSLQGGTGELFF.

The chain carries TRBV6-6 and TRBJ1-5; maybe TRBD1 (5 bases). Per germline, CDR1 MNHNY and CDR2 SVGAGI (reference sequence). Trimming took off 5 bases at V and 7 bases at J, with 12 bases between the two ends. CDR3 size: 13 residues. This chain's CDR3 is CASSGDKGQPQHF. In nucleotides, the CDR3 is TGTGCCAGCAGTGGCGACAAGGGGCAGCCCCAGCATTTT.

The chain links TRBV6-6 to TRBJ1-1; D possibly corresponds to TRBD1 (5 bases). From germline, CDR1 is MNHNY and CDR2 SVGAGI (reference sequence). Trimming left V 6 bases short and J 0 bases short, with 8 bases between. This CDR3 comprises 13 residues. CDR3: CASSRQLNTEAFF. The CDR3 DNA reads as TGTGCCAGCAGCAGACAGTTGAACACTGAAGCTTTCTTT.

The V and J genes are TRBV5-1 and TRBJ2-7; 9 nucleotides align to TRBD2. Trimming at V came to 4 bases and at J to 0 bases, leaving 8 bases not matched to a gene. The CDR3 contains 16 residues. Germline loops: CDR1 SGHRS, CDR2 YFSETQ. For the CDR3, the DNA is TGCGCCAGCAGCCCAAGCGGGGGGCTCAGCTCCTACGAGCAGTACTTC. It encodes CASSPSGGLSSYEQYF.

This clone was counted once. The chain uses TRBV5-4 and TRBJ2-3; D possibly corresponds to TRBD1 (6 bases). Per germline, CDR1 SGHNT and CDR2 YYREEE (reference sequence). This CDR3 region has 15 residues. Trimming shortened V by 5 bases and J by 2 bases, and 15 bases separated the two germline ends. The CDR3, as DNA: TGTGCCAGCAGGAAGAGAGGGGGAAACACAGATACGCAGTATTTT. It codes for CASRKRGGNTDTQYF.

The V and J genes are TRBV7-9 and TRBJ2-5; 13 bases fit TRBD2. The CDR3 runs 18 residues. With V trimmed by 2 bases and J by 2 bases, 8 bases remained unmatched. Looked up from germline, CDR1 is SEHNR and CDR2 is FQNEAQ (reference sequence). The CDR3 is CASSLHKGLAGSQETQYF. CDR3 bases: TGTGCCAGCAGCTTACATAAGGGACTAGCGGGGAGTCAAGAGACCCAGTACTTC.

In this sample, this clone turned up once. The rearrangement joins TRBV5-6 to TRBJ2-1; 8 nucleotides align to TRBD2. V lost 3 bases and J lost 6; bases outside the gene matches: 11. Germline values: CDR1 SGHDT, CDR2 YYEEEE. The CDR3 extends over 16 amino acids. DNA of the CDR3: TGTGCCAGCAGCTCACGGGGGGGACTCCTCTCCAATGAGCAGTTCTTC. Amino acids: CASSSRGGLLSNEQFF.

The chain uses TRBV28 and TRBJ2-5; possibly TRBD2 for D (7 bases). V was clipped by 3 bases and J by 7 bases, with 12 bases between them. Per germline, CDR1 MDHEN and CDR2 SYDVKM. CDR3 length: 13 amino acids. The CDR3 sequence is CASSFGGRGTQYF. The CDR3 bases are TGTGCCAGCAGTTTCGGGGGGCGAGGGACCCAGTACTTC.

This sequence joins TRBV9 and TRBJ2-1; 7 positions agree with TRBD2. The CDR3 is 15 residues long. With 1 base clipped from V and 4 bases from J, the junction kept 5 bases outside the gene matches. Per germline, CDR1 SGDLS and CDR2 YYNGEE. CDR3: CASSVSTSTYNEQFF. The DNA for the CDR3 is TGTGCCAGCAGCGTATCGACTAGCACTTACAATGAGCAGTTCTTC.